Given below is one TCR beta chain in context. Its antigen is currently unknown. Using immunoSEQ multiplex PCR, the repertoire was profiled, and TCRdb retains in-frame clones only, with some absent. This sample has about 510,000 clones, with 90% to 97% found just once. These data originate in a study of shared clonotypes between healthy human individuals. The study's findings and limits: Naive CD4 clonotypes overlapped across several donors at roughly 5.1%. Clonotypes shared by all four sorted-subset donors had higher generation probabilities than non-shared clonotypes. The researchers took only blood, and tissue repertoires probably look different.

This CDR3 spans 15 amino acids. Germline assignment: CDR1 SGHRS and CDR2 YFSETQ. V was clipped by 5 bases and J by 0 bases; unmatched bases: 4. The specimen sequenced was naive CD4+ T cells sorted from blood. Subset of the sample: CD45RA+ positively selected. The J gene is TRBJ1-4, the V gene TRBV5-1; TRBD1 aligns across 7 bases. This clonotype was sampled from a woman in her 30s in good health. As DNA, the CDR3 is TGCGCCAGCAGACGGGACAGCGCAACTAATGAAAAACTGTTTTTT. Translation: CASRRDSATNEKLFF.